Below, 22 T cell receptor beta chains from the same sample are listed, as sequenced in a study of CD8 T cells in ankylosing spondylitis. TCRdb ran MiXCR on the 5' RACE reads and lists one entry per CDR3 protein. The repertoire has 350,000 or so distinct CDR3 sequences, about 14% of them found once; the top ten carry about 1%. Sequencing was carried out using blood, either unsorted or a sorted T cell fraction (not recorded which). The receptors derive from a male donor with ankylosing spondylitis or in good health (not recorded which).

The chain's CDR3 is CASSDVSGSTKNIQYF. The CDR3 region has the DNA TGTGCCAGCAGTGATGTCTCAGGGAGCACCAAAAACATTCAGTACTTC. V and J are TRBV6-1 and TRBJ2-4; D tentatively reads TRBD1 or TRBD2 (5 bases each). Trimming removed 3 bases from V and 2 bases from J, with 14 bases in between. The V gene's germline CDR1 is MNHNS and CDR2 SASEGT. The CDR3 contains 16 residues.

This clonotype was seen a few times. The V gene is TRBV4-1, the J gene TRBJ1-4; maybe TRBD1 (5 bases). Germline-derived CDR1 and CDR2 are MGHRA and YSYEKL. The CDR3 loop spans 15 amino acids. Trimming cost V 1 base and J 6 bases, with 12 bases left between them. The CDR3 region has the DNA TGCGCCAGCAGCCAAGTCGAGACAGTCGATGAAAAACTGTTTTTT. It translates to CASSQVETVDEKLFF.

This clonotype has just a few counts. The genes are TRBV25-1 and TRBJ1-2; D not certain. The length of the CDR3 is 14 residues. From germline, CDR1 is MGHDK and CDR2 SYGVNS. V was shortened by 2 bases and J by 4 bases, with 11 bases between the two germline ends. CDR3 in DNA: TGTGCCAGCAGTGAAATAGGGTCGGGCTATGGCTACACCTTC. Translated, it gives CASSEIGSGYGYTF.

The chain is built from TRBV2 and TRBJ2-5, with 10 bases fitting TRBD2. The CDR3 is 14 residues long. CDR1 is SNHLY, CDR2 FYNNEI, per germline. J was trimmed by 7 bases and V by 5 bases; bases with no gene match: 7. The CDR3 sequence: CASSPSGGTMTQYF. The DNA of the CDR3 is TGTGCCAGCAGTCCTAGCGGGGGAACAATGACCCAGTACTTC.

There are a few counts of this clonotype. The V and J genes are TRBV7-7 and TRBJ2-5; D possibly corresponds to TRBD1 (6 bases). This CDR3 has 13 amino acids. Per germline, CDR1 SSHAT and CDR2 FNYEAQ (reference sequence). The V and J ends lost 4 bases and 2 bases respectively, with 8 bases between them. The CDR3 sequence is CASSSDRQETQYF. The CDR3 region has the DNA TGTGCCAGCAGCTCCGACAGGCAAGAGACCCAGTACTTC.

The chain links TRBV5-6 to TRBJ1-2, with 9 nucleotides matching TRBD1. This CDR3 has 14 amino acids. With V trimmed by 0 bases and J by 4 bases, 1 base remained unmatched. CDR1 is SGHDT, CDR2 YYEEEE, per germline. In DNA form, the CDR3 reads TGTGCCAGCAGCTTGGGGACAGGGGCCTATGGCTACACCTTC. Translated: CASSLGTGAYGYTF.

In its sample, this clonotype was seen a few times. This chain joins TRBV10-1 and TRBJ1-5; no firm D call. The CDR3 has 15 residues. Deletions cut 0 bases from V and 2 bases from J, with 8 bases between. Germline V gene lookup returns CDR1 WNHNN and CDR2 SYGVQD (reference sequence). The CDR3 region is CASSESQIGNQPQHF. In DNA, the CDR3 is TGCGCCAGCAGTGAGTCGCAGATAGGCAATCAGCCCCAGCATTTT.

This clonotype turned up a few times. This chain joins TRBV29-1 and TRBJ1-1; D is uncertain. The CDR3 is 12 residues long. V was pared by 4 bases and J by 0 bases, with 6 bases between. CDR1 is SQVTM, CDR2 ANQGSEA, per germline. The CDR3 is CSVGRMNTEAFF. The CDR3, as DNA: TGCAGCGTTGGGCGGATGAACACTGAAGCTTTCTTT.

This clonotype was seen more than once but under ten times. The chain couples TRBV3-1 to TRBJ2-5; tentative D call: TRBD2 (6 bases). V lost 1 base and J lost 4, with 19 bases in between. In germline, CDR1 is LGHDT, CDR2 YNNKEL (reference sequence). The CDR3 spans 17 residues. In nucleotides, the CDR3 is TGTGCCAGCAGCCAAGGTTTAGGAGGGACCCGACGAGAGACCCAGTACTTC. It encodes CASSQGLGGTRRETQYF.

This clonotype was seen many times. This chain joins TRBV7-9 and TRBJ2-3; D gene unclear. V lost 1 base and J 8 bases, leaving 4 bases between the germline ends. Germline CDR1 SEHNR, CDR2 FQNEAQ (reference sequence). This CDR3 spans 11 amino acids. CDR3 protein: CASSLDGTQYF. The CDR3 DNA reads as TGTGCCAGCAGCTTAGACGGTACGCAGTATTTT.

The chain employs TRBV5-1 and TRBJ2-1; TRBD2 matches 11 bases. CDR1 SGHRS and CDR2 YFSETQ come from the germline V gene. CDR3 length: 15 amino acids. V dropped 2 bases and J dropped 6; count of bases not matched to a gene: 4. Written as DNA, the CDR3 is TGCGCCAGCAGCTTCGGACTAGCGGGCCCCAATGAGCAGTTCTTC. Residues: CASSFGLAGPNEQFF.

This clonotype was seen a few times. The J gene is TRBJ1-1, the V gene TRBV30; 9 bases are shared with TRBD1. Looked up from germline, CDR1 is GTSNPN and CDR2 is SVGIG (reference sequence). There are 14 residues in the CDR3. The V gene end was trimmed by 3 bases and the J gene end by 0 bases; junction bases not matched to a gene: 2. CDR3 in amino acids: CAWSGDRVNTEAFF. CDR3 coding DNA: TGTGCCTGGAGCGGGGACAGGGTGAACACTGAAGCTTTCTTT.

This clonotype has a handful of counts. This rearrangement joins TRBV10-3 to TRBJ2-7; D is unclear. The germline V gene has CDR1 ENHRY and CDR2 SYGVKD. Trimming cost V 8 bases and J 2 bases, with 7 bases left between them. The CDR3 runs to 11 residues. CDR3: CAIGVAYEQYF. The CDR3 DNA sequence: TGTGCCATCGGGGTCGCCTACGAGCAGTACTTC.

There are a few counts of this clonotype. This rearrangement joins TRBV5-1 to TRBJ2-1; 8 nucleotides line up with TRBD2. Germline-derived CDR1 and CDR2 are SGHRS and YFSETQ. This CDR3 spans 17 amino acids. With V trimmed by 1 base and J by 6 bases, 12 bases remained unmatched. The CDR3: CASSLWGGGTQSNEQFF. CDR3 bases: TGCGCCAGCAGCTTGTGGGGCGGGGGGACTCAATCCAATGAGCAGTTCTTC. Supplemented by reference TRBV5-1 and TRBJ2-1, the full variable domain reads KAGVTQTPRYLIKTRGQQVTLSCSPISGHRSVSWYQQTPGQGLQFLFEYFSETQRNKGNFPGRFSGRQFSNSRSEMNVSTLELGDSALYLCASSLWGGGTQSNEQFFGPGTRLTVL.

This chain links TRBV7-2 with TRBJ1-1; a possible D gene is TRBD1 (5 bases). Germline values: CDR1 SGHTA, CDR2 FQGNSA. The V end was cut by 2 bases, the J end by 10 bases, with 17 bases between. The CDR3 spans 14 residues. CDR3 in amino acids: CASSLSRDFLLAFF. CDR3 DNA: TGTGCCAGCAGCTTAAGCCGGGACTTTCTTCTAGCTTTCTTT.

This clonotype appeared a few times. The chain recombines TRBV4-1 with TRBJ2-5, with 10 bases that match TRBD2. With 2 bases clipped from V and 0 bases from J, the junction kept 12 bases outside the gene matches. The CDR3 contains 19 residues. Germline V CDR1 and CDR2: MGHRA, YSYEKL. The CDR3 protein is CASSQSSLAGDPYQETQYF. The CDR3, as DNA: TGCGCCAGCAGCCAAAGCAGTCTAGCGGGAGATCCGTACCAAGAGACCCAGTACTTC.

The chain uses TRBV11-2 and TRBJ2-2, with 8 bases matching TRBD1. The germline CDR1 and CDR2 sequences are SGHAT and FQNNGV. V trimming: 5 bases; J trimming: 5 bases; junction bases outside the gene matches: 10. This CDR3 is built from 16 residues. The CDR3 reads CASSIGQGQGTGELFF. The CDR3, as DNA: TGTGCCAGCAGCATCGGACAGGGTCAGGGTACCGGGGAGCTGTTTTTT.

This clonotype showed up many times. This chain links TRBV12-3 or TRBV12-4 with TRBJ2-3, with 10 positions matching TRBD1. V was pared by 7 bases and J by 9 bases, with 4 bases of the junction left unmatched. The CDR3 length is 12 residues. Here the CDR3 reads CASNDRGRTQYF. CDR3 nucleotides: TGTGCCAGCAACGACAGGGGGCGGACGCAGTATTTT.

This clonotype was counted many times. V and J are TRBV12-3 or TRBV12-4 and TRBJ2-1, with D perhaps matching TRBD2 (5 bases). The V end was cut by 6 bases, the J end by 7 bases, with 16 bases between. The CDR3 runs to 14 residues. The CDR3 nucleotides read TGTGCCAGCAGCCCGAAGTGGACTTCGAATGAGCAGTTCTTC. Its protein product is CASSPKWTSNEQFF.

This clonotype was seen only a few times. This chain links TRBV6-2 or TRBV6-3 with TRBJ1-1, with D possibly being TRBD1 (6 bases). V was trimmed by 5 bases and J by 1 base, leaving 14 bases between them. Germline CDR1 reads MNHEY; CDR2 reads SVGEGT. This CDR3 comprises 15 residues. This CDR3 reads CASSPRGSGNTEAFF. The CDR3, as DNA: TGTGCCAGCAGTCCAAGGGGGTCGGGGAACACTGAAGCTTTCTTT.

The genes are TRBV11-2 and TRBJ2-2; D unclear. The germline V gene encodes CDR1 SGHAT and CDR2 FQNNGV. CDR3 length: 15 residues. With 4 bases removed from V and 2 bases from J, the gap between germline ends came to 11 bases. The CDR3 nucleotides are TGTGCCAGCAGCTCGGTGGGCTACAACACCGGGGAGCTGTTTTTT. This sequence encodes CASSSVGYNTGELFF.

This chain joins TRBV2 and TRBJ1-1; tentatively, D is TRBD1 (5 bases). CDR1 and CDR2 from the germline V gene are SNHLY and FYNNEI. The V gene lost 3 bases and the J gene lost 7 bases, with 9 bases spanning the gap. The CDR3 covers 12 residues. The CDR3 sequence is CASSEGVGEAFF. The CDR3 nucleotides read TGTGCCAGCAGTGAGGGGGTAGGTGAAGCTTTCTTT.